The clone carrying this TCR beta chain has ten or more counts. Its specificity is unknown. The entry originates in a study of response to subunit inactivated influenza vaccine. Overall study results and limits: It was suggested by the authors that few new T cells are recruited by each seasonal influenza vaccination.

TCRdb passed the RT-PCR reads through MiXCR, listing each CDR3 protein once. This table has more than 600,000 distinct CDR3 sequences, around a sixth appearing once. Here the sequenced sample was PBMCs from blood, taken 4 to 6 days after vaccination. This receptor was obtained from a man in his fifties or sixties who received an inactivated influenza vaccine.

The CDR3 sequence is CASRQGARGTGELFF. CDR3 sequence (DNA): TGCGCCAGCAGACAGGGGGCGCGGGGCACCGGGGAGCTGTTTTTT. The rearrangement joins TRBV10-2 to TRBJ2-2; 9 bases line up with TRBD1. V dropped 6 bases and J dropped 4; count of bases not matched to a gene: 6. The CDR3 is 15 residues long. The germline CDR1 and CDR2 sequences are WSHSY and SAAADI.